The T cell receptor beta chain under discussion was sequenced for a study of shared clonotypes between healthy human individuals. As for the study in general: Those who served as donors were a couple of women and a few men between the ages of 18 and 49. General study points: Genetic and exposure-history diversity was limited by the few donors.

Without sorting, samples used some 90 million PBMCs for genomic DNA. The assay was immunoSEQ multiplex PCR, and TCRdb's table has in-frame clones only and misses some. The sample has about 490,000 clones, 75% to 85% seen once. The CDR3 totals 11 residues. This clone has just a few counts. Its antigen is as yet unknown. The receptor comes from a woman aged 40 to 49 in good health. Some clones in this sample may be carry-over from other donors' samples. The specimen was PBMCs. The chain joins TRBV21-1 to TRBJ2-7. TRBV21-1 is recorded as a pseudogene. CDR3 protein: CASSKGCEQYF. The CDR3 DNA is TGTGCCAGCAGCAAGGGATGCGAGCAGTACTTC.